The 3 T cell receptor beta chains below were found in one sample sequenced in a study of blood T cell repertoires in COVID-19 (dated by TCRdb to 2020 to 2022). The library was produced with the immunoSEQ multiplex PCR assay. TCRdb limited this immuneACCESS table to in-frame rearrangements with V and J called. A share of clones is missing; checked studies link under half to unresolved V genes, and the rest is unexplained. The sample contains about 74,000 clones, roughly nine tenths of them found a single time. The ten most abundant clones make up over 1.2% of the sample. Specimen: peripheral blood. These receptors originate from a man aged 50 to 60 with acute or convalescent COVID-19.

The rearrangement uses TRBV2 and TRBJ1-3, with D unclear. V was cut by 6 bases and J by 4 bases, with 7 bases left in between. The CDR3 loop spans 12 amino acids. Germline V gene sequence: CDR1 SNHLY, CDR2 FYNNEI. CDR3 region: CASRQTGNTIYF. The CDR3 DNA sequence: TGTGCCAGCAGACAGACGGGAAACACCATATATTTT.

This chain links TRBV28 with TRBJ1-5, with D unclear. The ends were cut back, 7 bases at V and 0 bases at J, with 10 bases in the middle. Germline CDR1 is MDHEN and CDR2 is SYDVKM. This CDR3 comprises 14 residues. CDR3 amino acids: CASTPGYSNQPQHF. CDR3 bases: TGTGCCAGCACCCCAGGATATAGCAATCAGCCCCAGCATTTT.

The chain employs TRBV7-9 and TRBJ1-2; unclear D gene. This CDR3 contains 13 residues. The germline V gene has CDR1 SEHNR and CDR2 FQNEAQ (reference sequence). Trimming took 5 bases from V and 4 from J, leaving 11 bases between them. Here the CDR3 reads CASSPGLSYGYTF. The CDR3 coding sequence is TGTGCCAGCAGCCCCGGACTCAGCTATGGCTACACCTTC.